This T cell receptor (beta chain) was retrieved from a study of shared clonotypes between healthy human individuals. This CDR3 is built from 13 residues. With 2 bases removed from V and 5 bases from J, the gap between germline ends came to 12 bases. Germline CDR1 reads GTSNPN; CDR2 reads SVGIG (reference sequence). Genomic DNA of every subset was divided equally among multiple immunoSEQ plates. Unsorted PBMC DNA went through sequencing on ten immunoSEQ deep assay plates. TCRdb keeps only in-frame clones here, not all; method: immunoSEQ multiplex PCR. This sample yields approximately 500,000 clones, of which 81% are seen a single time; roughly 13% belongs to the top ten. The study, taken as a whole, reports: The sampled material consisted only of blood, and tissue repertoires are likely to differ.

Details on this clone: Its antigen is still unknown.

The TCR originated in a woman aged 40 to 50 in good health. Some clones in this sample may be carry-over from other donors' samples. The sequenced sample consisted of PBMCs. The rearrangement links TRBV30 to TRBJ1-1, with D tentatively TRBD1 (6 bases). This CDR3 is CAWSTGTGTEAFF. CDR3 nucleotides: TGTGCCTGGAGTACAGGGACCGGTACTGAAGCTTTCTTT.